Sequencing of this T cell receptor (beta chain) was carried out in a study of OX40 agonist ivuxolimab in advanced cancers. For context, the study as a whole: Ivuxolimab was a fully human IgG2 agonistic monoclonal antibody targeting the costimulatory receptor OX40 (CD134). Intravenous ivuxolimab was administered to patients every 2 weeks at six dose levels: 0.01, 0.1, 0.3, 1.5, 3 and 10 mg/kg. Of the approximately 54 patients in dose escalation, about 20 had hepatocellular carcinoma, about 15 had melanoma, 9 had renal cell carcinoma and 9 had head and neck cancer. In the dose-escalation cohort, roughly 80% of patients were male, and the mean age was approximately 55 years, with a range of about 23 to 90. Patients were allowed to have had prior anti-PD-1, anti-PD-L1 or anti-CTLA-4 therapy, and 30% to 50% of the dose-escalation patients had previously received checkpoint inhibitors. Partial responses occurred in three dose-escalation patients: two with cutaneous melanoma and one with hepatocellular carcinoma. Peripheral TCRbeta sequencing was intended to test whether TCR sequence diversity was altered and clonal T-cell expansion was caused by ivuxolimab. The paper describes the monotherapy dose-escalation part (N ≈ 52 patients) of the phase I trial of ivuxolimab.

For sequencing of the TCRbeta CDR3 region, genomic DNA was extracted from the sorted cells. The immunoSEQ Assay was used to sequence the TCRbeta CDR3 regions. As stored in TCRdb, this immuneACCESS dataset retains in-frame rearrangements with V and J assigned. A fraction of the clones does not appear; measured against another copy, unresolved V genes explain less than half of the discrepancy, and the remainder lacks a known reason. Present in this sample are 65,000 or so clones, around 80% of which were seen just once. Around 5% of the sample is held by the ten biggest clonotypes. As to this clone: Its specific antigen is unknown. No qualities accompany the bases; no much larger clone lies one base away.

Patients with autoimmune disease history or receiving systemic immunosuppression were excluded from the trial. In every dose cohort, peripheral blood was drawn for TCR sequencing at baseline, cycle 4 day 1, and cycle 7 day 1. Samples came from an open-label, multicenter, first-in-human phase I dose-escalation trial of ivuxolimab. Adults with locally advanced or metastatic melanoma, renal cell carcinoma, hepatocellular carcinoma or head and neck squamous cell carcinoma were enrolled in the trial. Before TCR sequencing, CD4+ T cells and CD8+ T cells were sorted from peripheral blood as separate populations. The full study reports these points: After ivuxolimab, CD8+ T cells had more expanded clones than CD4+ T cells on average. Low levels of normalized T-cell clonal expansion were also seen in some patients who did not respond. The antigen specificity of the clonally expanded peripheral T cells was not determined. Partial responders in the 0.1-3.0 mg/kg groups had among the lowest normalized peripheral clonal expansion, especially among CD8+ T cells. At doses of 0.1 to 3.0 mg/kg, clonal expansion of both CD4+ and CD8+ T cells in blood was seen between baseline and week 6.

The cysteine opens and the phenylalanine closes a CDR3 of 14 amino acids. Only CDR3 DNA remains: 42 bases, in frame from the first base. The germline ends are 13 bases apart after V is trimmed by 2 bases and J by 5 bases. Taken from the germline V gene, the CDR1 and CDR2 loops are SGHRS and YFSETQ. The V gene is TRBV5-1 and the J gene is TRBJ2-5; the D segment could be TRBD1, given 5 matching bases. The specimen comprised CD4+ or CD8+ T cells sorted from blood, sampled in a trial of the OX40 agonist ivuxolimab. The TCR originated in an adult with an advanced solid tumor such as melanoma, head and neck, liver or kidney cancer. The bases are TGCGCCAGCAGCTTAACCGCAGGGAAGGAGACCCAGTACTTC. Its product reads: CASSLTAGKETQYF.